This entry describes one TCR beta chain. This entry comes from a study of sequential checkpoint blockade in melanoma. Study-level background: First-line arms were nivolumab then ipilimumab, or the reverse, randomized 1:1. Each arm's sequence ended with maintenance nivolumab.

Sequencing was performed with immunoSEQ multiplex PCR; in TCRdb, only in-frame clones are kept and a portion is missing. The data show 15,000 to 20,000 clones, roughly 71% seen once. Treatment given: randomized to nivolumab then ipilimumab (arm A) or the reverse (arm B). No patient had prior DNA-damaging chemotherapy. Live CD3+CD8+ CD19− CD56− cells were sorted from PBMCs. The CDR3 has 16 amino acids. The V and J ends lost 1 base and 0 bases respectively, with 13 bases between them. Germline-derived CDR1 and CDR2 are SGHRS and YFSETQ. This receptor was obtained from a human donor with melanoma. The genes are TRBV5-1 and TRBJ2-5; D perhaps matches TRBD1 (5 bases). Material: CD8+ T cells sorted from blood (inferred from file names), obtained from a patient given nivolumab and ipilimumab in sequence. The CDR3 loop reads CASSLKDSTNQETQYF. The CDR3 coding sequence is TGCGCCAGCAGCTTGAAAGACAGCACAAACCAAGAGACCCAGTACTTC.